This passage covers 14 T cell receptor beta chains from one sample sequenced in a study of T-cell memory formation after mild COVID-19. TCRdb re-analysed the 5' RACE reads in MiXCR, keeping a single row per CDR3 protein. The sample records approximately 48,000 distinct CDR3 sequences, about 7.3% being singletons. The specimen was PBMCs or a T cell subset sorted from them (not recorded which). The receptors stem from a young man who had mild COVID-19 (a few samples of this study predate the infection). Cell type and time point are not known.

A few counts support this clonotype. The rearrangement joins TRBV6-1 to TRBJ1-2; D not certain. Germline V gene sequence: CDR1 MNHNS, CDR2 SASEGT. This CDR3 comprises 15 residues. V was cut by 5 bases and J by 4 bases, with 17 bases left in between. The CDR3 is CASSREGDPTYGYTF. The CDR3 DNA reads as TGTGCCAGCAGTAGAGAGGGAGACCCTACCTATGGCTACACCTTC.

This clonotype was seen more than once but under ten times. The gene calls are TRBV7-7 and TRBJ2-5, with D perhaps matching TRBD1 or TRBD2 (5 bases each). V dropped 1 base and J dropped 4 bases, with 16 bases sitting between them. Germline V gene data show CDR1 as SSHAT and CDR2 as FNYEAQ (reference sequence). This CDR3 contains 16 residues. CDR3 DNA sequence: TGTGCCAGCAGCTTAGGTTCTAGCCGGGGACCAGAGACCCAGTACTTC. Translating it yields CASSLGSSRGPETQYF.

This clonotype was seen more than once but under ten times. This chain links TRBV5-4 with TRBJ2-5; TRBD2 agrees at 9 bases. V lost 3 bases and J lost 9; bases outside the gene matches: 12. This CDR3 region has 15 residues. Germline V gene sequence: CDR1 SGHNT, CDR2 YYREEE (reference sequence). In DNA form, the CDR3 reads TGTGCCAGCAGCTCCCGGGTAGCGGGGGCCGAGGCCCAGTACTTC. This translates into CASSSRVAGAEAQYF. Drawing the rest from reference TRBV5-4 and TRBJ2-5, the complete variable domain is ETGVTQSPTHLIKTRGQQVTLRCSSQSGHNTVSWYQQALGQGPQFIFQYYREEENGRGNFPPRFSGLQFPNYSSELNVNALELDDSALYLCASSSRVAGAEAQYFGPGTRLLVL.

The genes are TRBV12-3 or TRBV12-4 and TRBJ1-4; no reliable D call. This CDR3 has 13 amino acids. V was cut by 7 bases and J by 3 bases, with 9 bases left in between. The CDR3 spells CASKLDPNEKLFF. The CDR3 DNA reads TGTGCCAGCAAACTTGACCCTAATGAAAAACTGTTTTTT.

In its sample, this clonotype was seen once. This chain uses TRBV19 with TRBJ1-6; D remains unclear. This CDR3 spans 14 amino acids. Germline V lookup: CDR1 LNHDA, CDR2 SQIVND (reference sequence). The V end lost 5 bases, the J end lost 9 bases, and 14 bases lay between the germline ends. CDR3 DNA sequence: TGTGCCAGTAGTCCAGCAGGTCGGGCTTCACCCCTCCACTTT. It specifies CASSPAGRASPLHF. The variable domain in full, with the rest retrieved from reference TRBV19 and TRBJ1-6, is DGGITQSPKYLFRKEGQNVTLSCEQNLNHDAMYWYRQDPGQGLRLIYYSQIVNDFQKGDIAEGYSVSREKKESFPLTVTSAQKNPTAFYLCASSPAGRASPLHFGNGTRLTVT.

This chain joins TRBV5-1 and TRBJ2-3; 9 positions match TRBD2. Germline loops: CDR1 SGHRS, CDR2 YFSETQ. Unmatched junction bases numbered 4, after V lost 0 bases and J lost 5 bases. This CDR3 is 15 amino acids long. The CDR3 bases are TGCGCCAGCAGCTTGGGCGGGGGGGATGGAGATACGCAGTATTTT. Its protein product is CASSLGGGDGDTQYF.

This clonotype was detected many times. This chain joins TRBV28 and TRBJ2-7; D gene unclear. V lost 4 bases and J lost 12, with 19 bases in between. This CDR3 is built from 13 residues. CDR1 is MDHEN, CDR2 SYDVKM, per germline. Written as DNA, the CDR3 is TGTGCCAGCAGTTCACGGGTCCTAGGAAGACTGTACGTC. This sequence encodes CASSSRVLGRLYV.

This clonotype was seen repeatedly, ten times or more. The rearrangement uses TRBV4-3 and TRBJ2-5, with D tentatively TRBD2 (6 bases). The CDR3 runs 17 residues. Trimming left V 2 bases short and J 5 bases short, with 21 bases between. Germline V gene lookup returns CDR1 LGHNA and CDR2 YSLEER. CDR3 loop: CASSQTTGSPNGETQYF. The CDR3 DNA is TGCGCCAGCAGCCAAACGACCGGGAGCCCTAACGGCGAGACCCAGTACTTC.

The J gene is TRBJ2-4, the V gene TRBV2; D might be TRBD2 (5 bases). The germline gives CDR1 SNHLY, CDR2 FYNNEI. The CDR3 loop spans 14 amino acids. V was trimmed by 3 bases and J by 4 bases, leaving 10 bases between them. CDR3 DNA sequence: TGTGCCAGCAGTGATAGGAGGAGTAAAAACATTCAGTACTTC. It specifies CASSDRRSKNIQYF.

This clonotype was detected a few times. V and J are TRBV5-6 and TRBJ1-1; weak D call: TRBD1 (5 bases). This CDR3 region has 14 residues. Trimming removed 4 bases from V and 4 bases from J, with 14 bases in between. Germline CDR1 and CDR2: SGHDT and YYEEEE. The CDR3 DNA reads as TGTGCCAGCAGCCGAAATCCGGGGGGCACTGAAGCTTTCTTT. Translating it yields CASSRNPGGTEAFF.

The chain has TRBV28 and TRBJ1-1; the D gene is possibly TRBD1 (6 bases). Trimming stripped 1 base from V and 8 bases from J, with 26 bases between. CDR3 length: 18 residues. Per the germline V gene, CDR1 is MDHEN and CDR2 is SYDVKM. Here the CDR3 DNA reads TGTGCCAGCAGTTTATCTTTTCGAAGGACCTTACAGGGAGCGGAAGCTTTCTTT. Its translation is CASSLSFRRTLQGAEAFF.

This clonotype turned up a few times. V is TRBV9 and J is TRBJ2-5, with D maybe TRBD2 (6 bases). The CDR3 spans 14 residues. Trimming cost V 2 bases and J 5 bases, with 13 bases left between them. Germline V gene data show CDR1 as SGDLS and CDR2 as YYNGEE. The CDR3, as DNA: TGTGCCAGCAGCGTCCAACCGGGGGTGGAGACCCAGTACTTC. Encoded protein: CASSVQPGVETQYF. Using reference TRBV9 and TRBJ2-5 for the parts outside the CDR3, the full variable domain is DSGVTQTPKHLITATGQRVTLRCSPRSGDLSVYWYQQSLDQGLQFLIQYYNGEERAKGNILERFSAQQFPDLHSELNLSSLELGDSALYFCASSVQPGVETQYFGPGTRLLVL.

This clonotype was seen a handful of times. This chain uses TRBV7-2 with TRBJ2-7, with a weak D call TRBD2 (5 bases). CDR1 is SGHTA and CDR2 is FQGNSA in the germline V gene. This CDR3 region has 13 residues. V dropped 4 bases and J dropped 7 bases, with 14 bases sitting between them. The CDR3 sequence is CASSSKIRGEQYF. CDR3 in DNA: TGTGCCAGCAGCTCCAAGATCCGGGGAGAGCAGTACTTC.

This clonotype was seen only a few times. This chain uses TRBV12-3 or TRBV12-4 with TRBJ1-1, with D uncertain. The CDR3 is 13 amino acids. Between the trimmed V and J ends, which lost 3 bases and 9 bases, there was a span of 14 bases. The CDR3: CASSFTPGNQAFF. The CDR3 coding sequence is TGTGCCAGCAGTTTTACGCCGGGCAACCAAGCTTTCTTT.